The clone carrying this T cell receptor beta chain was counted many times. Its specificity is unknown. PBMCs came from more than 9 ml fresh peripheral blood. This record comes from a study of T cells in Graves' hyperthyroidism and ophthalmopathy. For the study at large: Blood was drawn when the patient was first diagnosed and still untreated.

Amplified regions were TCR beta CDR3 sequences from RNA transcripts. When the TCR CDR3 underwent first-round RT-PCR, the HTBI primer set was used. TCRdb independently ran MiXCR on the multiplex PCR reads; one entry per CDR3 protein. The sample carries about 360,000 distinct CDR3 sequences, approximately 20% recorded once. Notes on the study in general: Most clonotypes expanded in the thyroid (above 0.001) were also present in blood. Ophthalmopathy was predicted by the model a median of roughly 6 months ahead of onset.

Sequenced material: blood. The source is a woman under 30 with Graves' hyperthyroidism.

The CDR3 loop reads CASATDTQYF. CDR3 bases: TGTGCCTCTGCCACAGATACGCAGTATTTT. The chain combines TRBV2 with TRBJ2-3; unclear D gene. Trimming stripped 11 bases from V and 2 bases from J, with 5 bases between. Germline CDR1 is SNHLY and CDR2 is FYNNEI. The CDR3 runs to 10 residues.